This T cell receptor beta chain was observed in a study of control samples from healthy donors and cancer patients. TCRdb's table, derived via immunoSEQ multiplex PCR, lists solely in-frame clones and lacks some. The table includes 100,000 to 150,000 clones, roughly 90% detected once. The CDR3 length is 15 residues. Germline V CDR1 and CDR2: MGHRA, YSYEKL. Trimming left V 0 bases short and J 3 bases short, with 11 bases between. Sequenced sample: blood. The TCR sequence derives from a man between 18 and 29 years old in good health. This sequence joins TRBV4-1 and TRBJ1-1; D not certain. The CDR3 DNA sequence: TGCGCCAGCAGCCAAGATCCGGGGATATACACTGAAGCTTTCTTT. This encodes CASSQDPGIYTEAFF.